This TCR beta chain derives from a study of blood T cell repertoires in COVID-19. About the research overall: Acute and convalescent COVID-19 samples came from the United States, Italy and Spain.

Clinical history as reported by participants underpinned cohort assignment. Trimming left V 3 bases short and J 6 bases short, with 11 bases between. The CDR3 has 13 amino acids. Assay used: immunoSEQ multiplex PCR; TCRdb lists only in-frame clones, some missing. Among fewer than 200,000 clones listed, 84% were seen once. Sequenced material: PBMCs or T cells enriched from blood (not recorded which). This TCR was sampled from a woman aged 25 to 39 who had been exposed to COVID-19. The gene calls are TRBV12-3 or TRBV12-4 and TRBJ1-2; no clear D gene. CDR3 protein: CASSFGSEDGYTF. For the CDR3, the DNA is TGTGCCAGCAGTTTCGGGTCCGAAGATGGCTACACCTTC.